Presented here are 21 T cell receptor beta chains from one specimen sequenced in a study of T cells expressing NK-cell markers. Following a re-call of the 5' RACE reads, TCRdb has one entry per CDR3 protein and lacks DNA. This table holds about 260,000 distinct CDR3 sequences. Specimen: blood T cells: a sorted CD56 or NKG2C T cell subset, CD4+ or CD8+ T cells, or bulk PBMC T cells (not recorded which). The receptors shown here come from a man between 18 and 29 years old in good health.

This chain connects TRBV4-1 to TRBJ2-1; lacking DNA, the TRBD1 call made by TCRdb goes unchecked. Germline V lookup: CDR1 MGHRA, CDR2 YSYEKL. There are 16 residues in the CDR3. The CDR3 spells CASSQDLGTGENEQFF.

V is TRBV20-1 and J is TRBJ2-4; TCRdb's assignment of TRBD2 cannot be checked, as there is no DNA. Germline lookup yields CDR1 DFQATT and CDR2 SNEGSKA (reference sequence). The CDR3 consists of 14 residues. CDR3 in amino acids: CSAAGPLAKNIQYF.

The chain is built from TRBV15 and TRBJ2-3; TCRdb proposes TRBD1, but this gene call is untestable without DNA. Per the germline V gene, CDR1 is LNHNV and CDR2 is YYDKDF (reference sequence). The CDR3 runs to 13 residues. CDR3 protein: CATSGDMADTQYF.

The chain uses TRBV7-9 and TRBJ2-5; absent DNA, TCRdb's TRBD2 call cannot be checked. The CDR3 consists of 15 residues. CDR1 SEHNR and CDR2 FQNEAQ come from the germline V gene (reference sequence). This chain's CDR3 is CASSLASGSGETQYF. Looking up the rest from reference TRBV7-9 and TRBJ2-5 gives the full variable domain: DTGVSQNPRHKITKRGQNVTFRCDPISEHNRLYWYRQTLGQGPEFLTYFQNEAQLEKSRLLSDRFSAERPKGSFSTLEIQRTEQGDSAMYLCASSLASGSGETQYFGPGTRLLVL.

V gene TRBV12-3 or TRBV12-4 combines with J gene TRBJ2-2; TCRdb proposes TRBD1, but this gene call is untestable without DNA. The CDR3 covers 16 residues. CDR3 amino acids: CASRYRGLGGTGELFF.

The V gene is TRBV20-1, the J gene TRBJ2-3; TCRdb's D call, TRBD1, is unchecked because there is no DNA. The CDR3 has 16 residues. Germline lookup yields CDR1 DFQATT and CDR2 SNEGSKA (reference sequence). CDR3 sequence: CSARVSPGIVGDTQYF.

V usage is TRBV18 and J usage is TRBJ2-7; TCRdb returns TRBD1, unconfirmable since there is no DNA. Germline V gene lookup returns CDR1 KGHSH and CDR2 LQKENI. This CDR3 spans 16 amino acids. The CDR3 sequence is CASSPGTGRGAYEQYF.

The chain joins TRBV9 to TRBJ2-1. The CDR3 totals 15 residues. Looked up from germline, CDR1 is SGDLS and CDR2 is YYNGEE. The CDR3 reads CASSASGTSYNEQFF.

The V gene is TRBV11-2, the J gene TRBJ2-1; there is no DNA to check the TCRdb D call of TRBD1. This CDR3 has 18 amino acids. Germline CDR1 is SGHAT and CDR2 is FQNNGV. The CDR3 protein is CASSLGSVRDRGKNEQFF.

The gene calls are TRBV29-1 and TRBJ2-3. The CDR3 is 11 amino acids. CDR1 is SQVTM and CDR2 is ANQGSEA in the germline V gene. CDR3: CSVGKGFGQYF.

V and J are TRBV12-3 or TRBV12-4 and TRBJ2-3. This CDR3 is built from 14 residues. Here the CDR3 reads CASSFRATTDTQYF.

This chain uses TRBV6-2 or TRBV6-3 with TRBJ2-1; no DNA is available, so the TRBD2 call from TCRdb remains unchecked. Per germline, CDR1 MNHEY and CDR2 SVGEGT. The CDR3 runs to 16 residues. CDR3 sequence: CASSYPSGQLENEQFF.

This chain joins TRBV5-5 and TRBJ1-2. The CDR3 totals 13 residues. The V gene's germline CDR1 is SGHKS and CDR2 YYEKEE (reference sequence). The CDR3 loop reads CASSYRGIEGYTF.

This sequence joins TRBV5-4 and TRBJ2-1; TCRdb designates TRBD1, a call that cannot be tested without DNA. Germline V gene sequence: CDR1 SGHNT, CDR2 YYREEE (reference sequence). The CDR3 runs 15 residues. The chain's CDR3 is CASSPSALLYNEQFF.

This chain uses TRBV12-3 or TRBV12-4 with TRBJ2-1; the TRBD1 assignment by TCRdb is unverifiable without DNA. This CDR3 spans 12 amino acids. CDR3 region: CASKGTPGEQFF.

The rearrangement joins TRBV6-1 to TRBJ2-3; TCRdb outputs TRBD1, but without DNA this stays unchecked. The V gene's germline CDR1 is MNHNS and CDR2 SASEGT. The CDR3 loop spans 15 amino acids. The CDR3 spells CASSRGPSHTDTQYF.

This CDR3 is CASSLGAGSAGGGTDTQYF. The rearrangement joins TRBV7-6 to TRBJ2-3; without DNA, the TCRdb call of TRBD2 cannot be checked. CDR1 SGHVS and CDR2 FNYEAQ come from the germline V gene. The CDR3 has 19 amino acids.

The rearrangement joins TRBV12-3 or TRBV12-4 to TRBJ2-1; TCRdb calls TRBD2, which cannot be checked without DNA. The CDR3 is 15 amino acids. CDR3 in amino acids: CASSLRDFGNNEQFF.

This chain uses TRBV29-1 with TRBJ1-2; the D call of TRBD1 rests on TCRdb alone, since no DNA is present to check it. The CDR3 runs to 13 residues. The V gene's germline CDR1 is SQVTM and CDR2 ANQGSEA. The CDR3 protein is CSVEAGGDNGYTF.

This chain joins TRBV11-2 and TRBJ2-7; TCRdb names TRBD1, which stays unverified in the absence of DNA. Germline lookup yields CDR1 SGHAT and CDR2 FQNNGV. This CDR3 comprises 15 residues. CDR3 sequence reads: CASSHPRGPPREQYF.

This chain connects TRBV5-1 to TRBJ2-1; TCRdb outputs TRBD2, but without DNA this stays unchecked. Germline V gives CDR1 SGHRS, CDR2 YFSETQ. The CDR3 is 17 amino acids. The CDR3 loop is CASSSGSGRVSYNEQFF.